This is a list of T cell receptor beta chains from one sample in a study of human T cells and chemical hapten exposure. One entry per CDR3 protein results from TCRdb running MiXCR on the RACE reads. Here the sample spans about 40,000 distinct CDR3 sequences, approximately 3.5% being singletons. Sequencing was performed on whole blood, taken in connection with sensitization to the hapten diphenylcyclopropenone (DPC). The origin of the receptors is a middle-aged man with alopecia areata. Some clones in this sample may be carry-over from other donors' samples. Each CDR3 is given with its conserved first and last residue. The D gene is left open where the match is weak. Size values are once, few and many counts, or a class for expanded clones, and some rows have none.

TRBJ2-3,.,TRBV20-1,many,12,TGCAGTGCTAGACCCGGGCCAGATACGCAGTATTTT,CSARPGPDTQYF
TRBJ2-2,TRBD2,TRBV11-2,many,16,TGTGCCACATCCCAGGATAGCGGGAGCGTTAACGGGGAGCTGTTTTTT,CATSQDSGSVNGELFF
TRBJ2-1,.,TRBV7-2,many,13,TGTGCCAGCACCCTGAGGGCCCGAAATGAGCAGTTCTTC,CASTLRARNEQFF
TRBJ2-2,.,TRBV2,many,14,TGTGCCAGCAGTGATAACTCCAACACCGGGGAGCTGTTTTTT,CASSDNSNTGELFF
TRBJ1-1,.,TRBV28,many,14,TGTGCCAGCAGTCCTCGCCATACAAACACTGAAGCTTTCTTT,CASSPRHTNTEAFF
TRBJ2-5,.,TRBV5-6,many,16,TGTGCCAGCAGCTTGTTGGGTAGAGGGGCCCAAGAGACCCAGTACTTC,CASSLLGRGAQETQYF
TRBJ2-7,.,TRBV5-1,many,16,TGCGCCAGCAGCTTGGCCGGGCTTTTAGGGGCTTACGAGCAGTACTTC,CASSLAGLLGAYEQYF
TRBJ2-7,TRBD1,TRBV29-1,.,14,TGCAGCGTTGTCCTCCGGGACAGGGTATACGAGCAGTACTTC,CSVVLRDRVYEQYF
TRBJ1-2,TRBD1,TRBV20-1,few,13,TGCAGTGCTAGGGACAGGGGGCTGGAAGGCTACACCTTC,CSARDRGLEGYTF
TRBJ2-5,.,TRBV29-1,many,12,TGCAGCGTGAAGACGGGGGTGGAGACCCAGTACTTC,CSVKTGVETQYF
TRBJ1-1,.,TRBV7-8,many,13,TGTGCCAGCAGCCCGGCGCGGGGGCGTGCAGCTTTCTTT,CASSPARGRAAFF
TRBJ2-1,.,TRBV12-3/TRBV12-4,many,15,TGTGCCAGCAGTTGGTGGGACGTCCAAGGCAATGAGCAGTTCTTC,CASSWWDVQGNEQFF
TRBJ2-3,.,TRBV6-2/TRBV6-3,many,13,TGTGCCATCGCCCGGGACAACACAGATACGCAGTATTTT,CAIARDNTDTQYF
TRBJ2-3,.,TRBV7-2,medium-sized,17,TGTGCCAGCAGCCCCCTTCGACTCGACCTACGCACAGATACGCAGTATTTT,CASSPLRLDLRTDTQYF
TRBJ2-3,.,TRBV7-8,many,14,TGTGCCAGCAGCGAAAGCGGAGGGGGAGATACGCAGTATTTT,CASSESGGGDTQYF